This T cell receptor beta chain is from a study of preoperative IRX-2 immunotherapy in early breast cancer. Measured with immunoSEQ multiplex PCR; TCRdb has only the in-frame clones, and not every one. The sample holds 30,000 to 45,000 clones, roughly 82% seen once. Germline CDR1 SGHRS, CDR2 YFSETQ. V was pared by 4 bases and J by 0 bases, with 9 bases of the junction left unmatched. CDR3 length: 18 amino acids. Treatment here: preoperative locoregional IRX-2 cytokine immunotherapy. Patients received preoperative, locoregional IRX-2 cytokine immunotherapy in a phase Ib study. This clone was seen more than once but under ten times.

This TCR was recovered from a human donor with breast cancer. The material was lymph node tissue, obtained after IRX-2 immunotherapy. V is TRBV5-1 and J is TRBJ1-3; TRBD1 matches 11 bases. The chain's CDR3 is CASSIGTGGTSSGNTIYF. The CDR3 DNA sequence: TGCGCCAGCAGCATCGGGACAGGGGGTACGAGCTCTGGAAACACCATATATTTT.